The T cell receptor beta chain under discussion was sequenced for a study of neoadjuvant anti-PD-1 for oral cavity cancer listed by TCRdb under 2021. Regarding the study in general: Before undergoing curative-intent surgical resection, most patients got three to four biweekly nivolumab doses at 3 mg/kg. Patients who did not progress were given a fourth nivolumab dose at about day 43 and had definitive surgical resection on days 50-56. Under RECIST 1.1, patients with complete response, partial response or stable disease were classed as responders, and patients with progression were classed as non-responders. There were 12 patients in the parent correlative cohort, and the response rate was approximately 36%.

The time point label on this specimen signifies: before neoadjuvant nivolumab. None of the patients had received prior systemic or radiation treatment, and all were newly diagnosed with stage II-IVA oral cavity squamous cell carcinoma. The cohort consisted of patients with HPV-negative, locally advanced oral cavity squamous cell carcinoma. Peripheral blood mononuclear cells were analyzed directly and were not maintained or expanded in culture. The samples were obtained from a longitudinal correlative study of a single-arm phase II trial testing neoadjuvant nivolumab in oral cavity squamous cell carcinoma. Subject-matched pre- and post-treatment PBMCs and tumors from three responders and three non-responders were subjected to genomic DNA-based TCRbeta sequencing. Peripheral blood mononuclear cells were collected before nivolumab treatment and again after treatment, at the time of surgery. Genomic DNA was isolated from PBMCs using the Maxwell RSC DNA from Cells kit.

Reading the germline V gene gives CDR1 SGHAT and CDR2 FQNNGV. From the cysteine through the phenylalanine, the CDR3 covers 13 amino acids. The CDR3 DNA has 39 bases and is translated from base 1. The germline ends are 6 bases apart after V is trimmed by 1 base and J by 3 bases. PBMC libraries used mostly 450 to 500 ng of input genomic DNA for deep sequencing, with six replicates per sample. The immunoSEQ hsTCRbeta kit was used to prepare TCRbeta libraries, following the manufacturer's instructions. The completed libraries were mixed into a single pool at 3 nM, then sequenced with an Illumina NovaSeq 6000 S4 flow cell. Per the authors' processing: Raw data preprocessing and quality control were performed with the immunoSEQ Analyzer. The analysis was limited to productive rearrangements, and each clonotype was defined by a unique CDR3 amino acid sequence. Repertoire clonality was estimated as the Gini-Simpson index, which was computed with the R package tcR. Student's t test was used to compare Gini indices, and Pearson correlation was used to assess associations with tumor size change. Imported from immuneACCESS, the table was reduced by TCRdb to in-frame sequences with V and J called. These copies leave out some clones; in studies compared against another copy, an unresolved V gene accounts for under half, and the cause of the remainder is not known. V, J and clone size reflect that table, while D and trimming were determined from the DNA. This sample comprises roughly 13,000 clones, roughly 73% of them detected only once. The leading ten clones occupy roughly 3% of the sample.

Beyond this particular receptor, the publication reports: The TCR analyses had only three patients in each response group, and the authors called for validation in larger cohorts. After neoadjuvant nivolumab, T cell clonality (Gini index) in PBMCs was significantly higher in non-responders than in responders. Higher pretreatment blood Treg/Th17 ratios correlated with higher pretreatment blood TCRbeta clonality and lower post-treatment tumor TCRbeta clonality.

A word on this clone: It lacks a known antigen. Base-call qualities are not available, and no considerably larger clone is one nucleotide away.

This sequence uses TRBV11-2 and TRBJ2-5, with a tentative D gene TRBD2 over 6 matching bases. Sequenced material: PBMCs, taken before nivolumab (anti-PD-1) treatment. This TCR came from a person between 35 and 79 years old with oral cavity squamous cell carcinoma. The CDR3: CASSLGLEETQYF. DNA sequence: TGTGCCAGCAGCTTAGGACTAGAAGAGACCCAGTACTTC.